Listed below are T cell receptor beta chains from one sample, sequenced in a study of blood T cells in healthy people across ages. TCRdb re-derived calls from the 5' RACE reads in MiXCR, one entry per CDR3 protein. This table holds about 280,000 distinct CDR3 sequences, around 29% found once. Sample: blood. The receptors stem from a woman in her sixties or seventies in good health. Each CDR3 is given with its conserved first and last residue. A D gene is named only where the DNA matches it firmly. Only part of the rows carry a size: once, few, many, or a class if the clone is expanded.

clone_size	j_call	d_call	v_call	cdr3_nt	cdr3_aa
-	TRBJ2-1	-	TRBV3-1	TGTGCCAGCAGCCAAGGGATCGGGACTGGGGCTTACAATGAGCAGTTCTTC	CASSQGIGTGAYNEQFF
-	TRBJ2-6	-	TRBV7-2	TGTGCCAGCAGCTTCTCGGGAAGCCCTCCTGGGGCCAACGTCCTGACTTTC	CASSFSGSPPGANVLTF
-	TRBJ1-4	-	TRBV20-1	TGCAGTGCTAGAGATTCCCGGACCGCGGAGGAAAAACTGTTTTTT	CSARDSRTAEEKLFF
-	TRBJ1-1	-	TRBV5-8	TGTGCCAGCAGTACACGAATGGGGGGCGTTAAAGCTTTCTTT	CASSTRMGGVKAFF
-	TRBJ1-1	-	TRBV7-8	TGTGCCAGCAGCTTAGAAGTTGAACTGAACACTGAAGCTTTCTTT	CASSLEVELNTEAFF
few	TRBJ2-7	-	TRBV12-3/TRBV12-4	TGTGCCAGCAGTTCCGGACCGAAGAACTACGAGCAGTACTTC	CASSSGPKNYEQYF
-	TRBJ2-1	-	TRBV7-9	TGTGCCAGCAGCCCGGGACTCATCAATGAGCAGTTCTTC	CASSPGLINEQFF
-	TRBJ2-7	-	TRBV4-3	TGCGCCAGCAGCCAAGATGGGGGAGAGGGCTACGAGCAGTACTTC	CASSQDGGEGYEQYF
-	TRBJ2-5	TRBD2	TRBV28	TGTGCCAGCAGTACCCGGCGGGAGAGGGGATACCAAGAGACCCAGTACTTC	CASSTRRERGYQETQYF
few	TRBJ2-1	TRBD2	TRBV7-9	TGTGCCAGCTTCCAGCGGGAGCGATCCTACAATGAGCAGTTCTTC	CASFQRERSYNEQFF
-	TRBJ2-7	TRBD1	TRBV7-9	TGTGCCAGCAGCTTAGAACAGGGGGCACGCCTCGAGCAGTACTTC	CASSLEQGARLEQYF
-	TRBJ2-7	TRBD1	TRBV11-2	TGTGCCAGCAGCTTAGAAGGGACAGGGTTCCACGAGCAGTACTTC	CASSLEGTGFHEQYF
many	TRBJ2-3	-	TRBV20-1	TGCAGTGCTAGAGAACCAGGGGCTAGCACAGATACGCAGTATTTT	CSAREPGASTDTQYF
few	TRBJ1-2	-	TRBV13	TGTGCCAGCAGCTCCAACAACAGGGTTGGGGGCTACACCTTC	CASSSNNRVGGYTF
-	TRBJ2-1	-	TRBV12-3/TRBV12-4	TGTGCCAGCAGGCCAAGTCTGGGTGAGCAGTTCTTC	CASRPSLGEQFF
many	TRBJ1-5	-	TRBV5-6	TGTGCCAGCAGCTTGACAGGGATCAATCAGCCCCAGCATTTT	CASSLTGINQPQHF
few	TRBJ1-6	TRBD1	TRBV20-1	TGCAGTGCAACTACAACCGGACAGGGAACTTCACCCCTCCACTTT	CSATTTGQGTSPLHF
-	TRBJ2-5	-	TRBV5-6	TGTGCCAGCAGCTTGTTCTCCGAAGAGACCCAGTACTTC	CASSLFSEETQYF
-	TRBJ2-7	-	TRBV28	TGTGCCAGCAGACCGAGCGGAGTCTACGAGCAGTACTTC	CASRPSGVYEQYF
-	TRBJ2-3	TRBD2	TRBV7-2	TGTGCCAGCAGCTTAGGTTTACGGGAGGGAAGAACAGATACGCAGTATTTT	CASSLGLREGRTDTQYF
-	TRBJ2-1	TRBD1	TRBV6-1	TGTGCCAGCAGCCTAGGGACAGGGGGTGATGAGCAGTTCTTC	CASSLGTGGDEQFF
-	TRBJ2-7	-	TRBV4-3	TGCGCCAGCAGCCAGTCCCAGGGGACCTACGAGCAGTACTTC	CASSQSQGTYEQYF